Listed below are T cell receptor beta chains from one sample, sequenced in a study of early T cells in non-severe SARS-CoV-2 infection. MiXCR was run by TCRdb on the 5' RACE reads, yielding one entry per CDR3 protein. This sample has about 66,000 distinct CDR3 sequences; about 13% occur once, and the top ten carry about 8.6%. The sequencing input was whole blood. These receptors were obtained from an adult who was a healthcare worker with PCR-confirmed SARS-CoV-2 infection or an uninfected control (not recorded which). Both conserved end residues are part of each CDR3. A D gene is named only where the DNA matches it firmly. A clone size is listed for some rows: how often the clone was seen (once, few, many), or a class if it is expanded.

j_call	clone_size	v_call	d_call	cdr3_nt	cdr3_aa
TRBJ2-5	NA	TRBV2	TRBD2	TGTGCCAGCACGAGGGACTATACTCAGGCCCAGTACTTC	CASTRDYTQAQYF
TRBJ2-3	few	TRBV29-1	NA	TGCAGCGTTGCCCAGGGCAGCACAGATACGCAGTATTTT	CSVAQGSTDTQYF
TRBJ1-1	NA	TRBV29-1	NA	TGCAGCGTTGGGGGGGGACCCAACACTGAAGCTTTCTTT	CSVGGGPNTEAFF
TRBJ2-7	NA	TRBV20-1	TRBD2	TGCAGTGCTAGAGACCGACGGGAGGATTACGAGCAGTACTTC	CSARDRREDYEQYF
TRBJ2-7	NA	TRBV29-1	NA	TGCAGCGTTTATGGGACATCTACCTACGAGCAGTACTTC	CSVYGTSTYEQYF
TRBJ2-5	few	TRBV28	NA	TGTGCCAGCAGATCCTGGGTAGCGGCCCAAGAGACCCAGTACTTC	CASRSWVAAQETQYF
TRBJ2-7	many	TRBV28	TRBD2	TGTGCCAGCAGTTCACTAGCGGGAGTAGGGTACGAGCAGTACTTC	CASSSLAGVGYEQYF
TRBJ2-7	many	TRBV10-3	TRBD1	TGTGCCATCAGTGAGGACAGGGCCCACGAGCAGTACTTC	CAISEDRAHEQYF
TRBJ1-1	many	TRBV5-1	NA	TGCGCCAGCAGCATTGCGGGCCAAGTTGAAGCTTTCTTT	CASSIAGQVEAFF
TRBJ1-1	NA	TRBV28	NA	TGTGCCAGCAGTTTCTCTTGGTTAAACACTGAAGCTTTCTTT	CASSFSWLNTEAFF
TRBJ1-2	many	TRBV29-1	TRBD1	TGCAGCGTCCGGGACAGCTATGGCTACACCTTC	CSVRDSYGYTF
TRBJ2-4	NA	TRBV5-4	NA	TGTGCCAGCAGCTCTGACACTGCCAAAAACATTCAGTACTTC	CASSSDTAKNIQYF
TRBJ2-3	few	TRBV29-1	NA	TGCAGCGTTGAACGGCTAGCACCTAGCACAGATACGCAGTATTTT	CSVERLAPSTDTQYF
TRBJ1-5	many	TRBV28	NA	TGTGCCAGCGCCACCCGCCTCTGGCCCCAGCATTTT	CASATRLWPQHF
TRBJ2-5	NA	TRBV20-1	NA	TGCAGTGCTAGATCGGGGGTGAGGGCCGGCGAGACCCAGTACTTC	CSARSGVRAGETQYF
TRBJ2-7	many	TRBV4-2	NA	TGTGCCAGCAGCCAAGTTGGGCGCCGGGGCGAGCAGTACTTC	CASSQVGRRGEQYF
TRBJ1-4	NA	TRBV28	NA	TGTGCCAGCAGTTTGGCCGGGGAAAAACTGTTTTTT	CASSLAGEKLFF
TRBJ2-1	NA	TRBV20-1	TRBD2	TGCAGTGCTAGAAGATTAGCGGGGCACAATGAGCAGTTCTTC	CSARRLAGHNEQFF
TRBJ2-1	few	TRBV7-2	TRBD2	TGTGCCAGCAGCTTACGCGGGGGGCCTAACAATGAGCAGTTCTTC	CASSLRGGPNNEQFF
TRBJ1-2	NA	TRBV28	TRBD1	TGTGCCAGCGGGACAGGGGGATACTATGGCTACACCTTC	CASGTGGYYGYTF
TRBJ2-2	few	TRBV6-2/TRBV6-3	NA	TGTGCCAGCAGTTTGCCCCTCGGGGAGCTGTTTTTT	CASSLPLGELFF
TRBJ2-4	many	TRBV20-1	NA	TGCAGTGCTAGTTCACAACTGGGTGCCGCAGGACTCAAGGTGCTCAACATTCAGTACTTC	CSASSQLGAAGLKVLNIQYF
TRBJ1-6	few	TRBV20-1	NA	TGCAGTGCTAGGCTGGCCTCCTATAATTCACCCCTCCACTTT	CSARLASYNSPLHF
TRBJ1-2	NA	TRBV28	TRBD1	TGTGCCAGCACTACACAGGGGGCTAGAAATCGGCGGGGCTACACCTTC	CASTTQGARNRRGYTF
TRBJ2-2	NA	TRBV7-9	NA	TGTGCCAGCAGCTCCGGGGTTCAGGGCCACGAACTCCCATTTCGGGCGACCGGGGAGCTGTTTTTT	CASSSGVQGHELPFRATGELFF
TRBJ1-1	few	TRBV6-6	NA	TGTGCCAGCAGTTACGGGGGAGGTGGAGCTTTCTTT	CASSYGGGGAFF
TRBJ1-1	NA	TRBV2	NA	TGTTCCGATCGGGAGGGACTGAACACTGAAGCTTTCTTT	CSDREGLNTEAFF
TRBJ2-1	many	TRBV5-1	NA	TGCGCCAGCAGCGATCTTGATGAGCAGTTCTTC	CASSDLDEQFF
TRBJ2-2	few	TRBV6-4	NA	TGTGCCAGCTTAACCCAGGGAGAGAACACCGGGGAGCTGTTTTTT	CASLTQGENTGELFF
TRBJ2-5	NA	TRBV12-3/TRBV12-4	NA	TGTGCCAGCAGTTTTGGACAGATGGAAGAGACCCAGTACTTC	CASSFGQMEETQYF
TRBJ2-5	many	TRBV7-3	NA	TGTGCCAGCAGCTTATCGGGCGCCCAAGAGACCCAGTACTTC	CASSLSGAQETQYF
TRBJ2-1	NA	TRBV20-1	TRBD2	TGCAGTGCAGTACTAGCGGGAGTTGATAATGAGCAGTTCTTC	CSAVLAGVDNEQFF
TRBJ2-2	many	TRBV19	NA	TGTGCCAGTATAGCAATCTGGAACACCGGGGAGCTGTTTTTT	CASIAIWNTGELFF
TRBJ2-1	NA	TRBV6-2/TRBV6-3	TRBD2	TGTGCCAGCAGGCCTCTAAGCGGGAGAAATGAGCAGTTCTTC	CASRPLSGRNEQFF
TRBJ2-7	few	TRBV7-8	NA	TGTGCCAGCAGCCCCCTCCAAGCCTACGAGCAGTACTTC	CASSPLQAYEQYF
TRBJ2-1	many	TRBV4-1	NA	TGCGCCAGCAGCCAAGAAGGAGAGATCTCCTACAATGAGCAGTTCTTC	CASSQEGEISYNEQFF
TRBJ2-3	many	TRBV29-1	NA	TGCAGCGCCGCGTGGGGGGTGGGCACAGATACGCAGTATTTT	CSAAWGVGTDTQYF
TRBJ1-4	NA	TRBV7-6	NA	TGTGCCAGCAGCTTTGGGGGGTTTAATGAAAAACTGTTTTTT	CASSFGGFNEKLFF
TRBJ1-5	NA	TRBV15	NA	TGTGCCACCAGCAAGAGAGAGGGCGCCGGTCAGCCCCAGCATTTT	CATSKREGAGQPQHF
TRBJ2-7	few	TRBV28	NA	TGTGCCAGCAGTTTCCTAGGTAGCTACGAGCAGTACTTC	CASSFLGSYEQYF